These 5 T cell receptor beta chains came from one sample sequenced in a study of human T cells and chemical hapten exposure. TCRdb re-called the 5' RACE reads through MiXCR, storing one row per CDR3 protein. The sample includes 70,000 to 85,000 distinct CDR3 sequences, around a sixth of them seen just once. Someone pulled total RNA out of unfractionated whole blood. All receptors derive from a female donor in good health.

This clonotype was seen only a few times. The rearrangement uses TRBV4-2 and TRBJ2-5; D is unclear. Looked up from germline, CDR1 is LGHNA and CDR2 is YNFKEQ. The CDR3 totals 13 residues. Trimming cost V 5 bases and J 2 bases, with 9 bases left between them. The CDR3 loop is CASSGRAQETQYF. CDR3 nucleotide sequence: TGTGCCAGCAGCGGCCGGGCACAAGAGACCCAGTACTTC.

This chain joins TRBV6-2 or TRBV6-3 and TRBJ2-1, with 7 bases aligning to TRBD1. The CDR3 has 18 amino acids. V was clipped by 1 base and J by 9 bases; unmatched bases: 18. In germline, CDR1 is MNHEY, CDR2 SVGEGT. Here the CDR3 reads CASSYFFKGRGKRSEQFF. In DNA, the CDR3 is TGTGCCAGCAGTTACTTTTTCAAGGGCAGGGGGAAAAGAAGTGAGCAGTTCTTC.

CDR3 coding DNA: TGTGCCAGCAGTTTTGGCCACGAGCAGTACTTC. Translation: CASSFGHEQYF. The rearrangement links TRBV12-3 or TRBV12-4 to TRBJ2-7, with no clear D. The germline V and J ends were trimmed by 3 bases and 5 bases, with 5 bases remaining between them. This CDR3 region has 11 residues.

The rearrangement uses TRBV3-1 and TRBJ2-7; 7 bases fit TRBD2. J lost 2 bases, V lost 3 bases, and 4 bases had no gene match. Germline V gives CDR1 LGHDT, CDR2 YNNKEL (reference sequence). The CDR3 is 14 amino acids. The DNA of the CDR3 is TGTGCCAGCAGCCATTGGCGGGAGCCCTACGAGCAGTACTTC. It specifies CASSHWREPYEQYF.

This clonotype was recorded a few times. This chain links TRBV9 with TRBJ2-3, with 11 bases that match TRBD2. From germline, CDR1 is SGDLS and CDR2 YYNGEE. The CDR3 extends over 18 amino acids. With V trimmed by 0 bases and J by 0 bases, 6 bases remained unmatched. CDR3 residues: CASSVGPSGGMSTDTQYF. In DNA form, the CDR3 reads TGTGCCAGCAGCGTAGGTCCTAGCGGGGGGATGAGCACAGATACGCAGTATTTT.